The clone carrying this TCR beta chain was detected only a few times. This entry belongs to a study of blood T cell repertoires in COVID-19. Using immunoSEQ multiplex PCR, the repertoire was profiled, and TCRdb retains in-frame clones only, with some absent. The sample includes roughly 110,000 clones, 80% to 90% of them seen just once. The CDR3 is 13 residues long. Losses at the gene ends were 5 bases for V and 6 bases for J; bases not matched to a gene: 6. The V and J genes are TRBV12-3 or TRBV12-4 and TRBJ1-2; TRBD1 aligns across 7 bases. The sample taken for sequencing was peripheral blood. This TCR was sampled from a human donor with acute or convalescent COVID-19. The donor label of this sample is uncertain. The CDR3 DNA reads TGTGCCAGCAGTCTACAGGGGACAGATGGCTACACCTTC. This translates into CASSLQGTDGYTF.